This T cell receptor beta chain is from a study of somatic mutations in cytotoxic T cells in rheumatoid arthritis. Assay used: immunoSEQ multiplex PCR; TCRdb lists only in-frame clones, some missing. Of 15,000 or so clones in the sample, 75% to 80% were seen once. This clone was seen a handful of times. Trimming stripped 3 bases from V and 6 bases from J, with 21 bases between. The CDR3 is 16 amino acids. The germline V gene has CDR1 MGHRA and CDR2 YSYEKL. The chain recombines TRBV4-1 with TRBJ2-7; D may be TRBD1 (6 bases). The TCR comes from an adult with rheumatoid arthritis. Sequencing was carried out using CD8+ T cells sorted from blood. CDR3 in amino acids: CASSQSGDNRKGEQYF. The CDR3 DNA reads TGCGCCAGCAGCCAGTCAGGGGACAACAGGAAGGGCGAGCAGTACTTC.